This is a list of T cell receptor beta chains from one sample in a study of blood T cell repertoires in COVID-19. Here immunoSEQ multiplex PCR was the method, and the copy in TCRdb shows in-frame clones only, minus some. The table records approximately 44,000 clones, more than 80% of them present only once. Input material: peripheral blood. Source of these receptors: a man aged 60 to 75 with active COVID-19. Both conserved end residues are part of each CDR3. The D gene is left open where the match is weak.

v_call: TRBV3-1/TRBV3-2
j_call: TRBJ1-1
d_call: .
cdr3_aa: CASSQKTPGGETEAFF

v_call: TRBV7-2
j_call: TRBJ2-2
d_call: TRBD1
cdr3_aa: CASSSQGAGTGELFF

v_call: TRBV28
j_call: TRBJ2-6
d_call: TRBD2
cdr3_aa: CASSFGLGLGASGANVLTF

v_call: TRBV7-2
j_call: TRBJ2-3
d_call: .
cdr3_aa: CASSLDGSRADTQYF

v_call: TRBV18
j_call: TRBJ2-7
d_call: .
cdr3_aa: CASSPPTAYEQYF

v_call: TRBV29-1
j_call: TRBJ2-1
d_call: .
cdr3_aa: CSARFYNEQFF

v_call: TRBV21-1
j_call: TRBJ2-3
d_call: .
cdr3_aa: CASSEGTSGRVPDTQYF

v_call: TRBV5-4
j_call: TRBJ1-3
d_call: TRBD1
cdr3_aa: CASSSPQQGIGNTIYF

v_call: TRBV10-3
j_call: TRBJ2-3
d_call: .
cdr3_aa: CAISEGGSLEGADTQYF

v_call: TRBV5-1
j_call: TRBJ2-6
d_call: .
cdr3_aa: CASSLAPTASGANVLTF

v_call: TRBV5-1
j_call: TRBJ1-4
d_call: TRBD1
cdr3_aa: CASSLGTGQSEKLFF

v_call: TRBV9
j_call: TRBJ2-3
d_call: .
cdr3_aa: CASSVVETDTQYF

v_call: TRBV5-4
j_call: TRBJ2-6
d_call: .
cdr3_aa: CASSSSGRTGANVLTF

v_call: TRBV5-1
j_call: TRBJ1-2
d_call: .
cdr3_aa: CASRGTLNYGYTF

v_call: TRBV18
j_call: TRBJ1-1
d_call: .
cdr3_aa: CASSPRSYDTEAFF

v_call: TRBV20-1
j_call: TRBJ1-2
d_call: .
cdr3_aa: CSGQVTYGYTF

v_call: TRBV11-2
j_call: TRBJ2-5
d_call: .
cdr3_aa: CASSSIMEFQETQYF

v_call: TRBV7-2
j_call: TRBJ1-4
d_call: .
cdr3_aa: CASSPGGRGHEKLFF

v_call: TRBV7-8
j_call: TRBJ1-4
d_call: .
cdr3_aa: CASSLERGNNEKLFF

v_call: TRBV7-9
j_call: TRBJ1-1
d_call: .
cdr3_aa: CASSSRDGNTEAFF

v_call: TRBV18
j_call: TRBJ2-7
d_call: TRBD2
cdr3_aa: CASSPLWTSGSSYEQYF

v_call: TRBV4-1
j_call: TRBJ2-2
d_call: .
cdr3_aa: CASSLQGWTGELFF

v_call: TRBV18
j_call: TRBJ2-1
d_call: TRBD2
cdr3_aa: CASSPQSGGTYNEQFF

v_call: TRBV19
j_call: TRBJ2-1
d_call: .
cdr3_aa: CASSPRNNEQFF

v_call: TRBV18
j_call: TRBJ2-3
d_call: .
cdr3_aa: CASSPLGADTQYF

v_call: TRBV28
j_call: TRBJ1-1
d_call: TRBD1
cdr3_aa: CASNSPGTVFWNTEAFF

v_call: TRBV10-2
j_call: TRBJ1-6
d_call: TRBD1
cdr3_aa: CASSDSGGGGSPLHF

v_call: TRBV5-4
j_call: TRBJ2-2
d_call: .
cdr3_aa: CASSQGPMSGTGELFF

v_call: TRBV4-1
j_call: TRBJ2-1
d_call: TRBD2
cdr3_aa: CASSQDTAAGYEQFF

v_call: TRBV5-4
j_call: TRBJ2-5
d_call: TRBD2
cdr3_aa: CASSSNAGVMETQYF

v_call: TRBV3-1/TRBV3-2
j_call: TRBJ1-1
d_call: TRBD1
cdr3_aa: CASSRRQGARDTEAFF

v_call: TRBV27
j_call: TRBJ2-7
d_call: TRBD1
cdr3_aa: CASRLQGASYEQYF

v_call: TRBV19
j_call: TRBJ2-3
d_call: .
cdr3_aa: CASSGSYTDTQYF

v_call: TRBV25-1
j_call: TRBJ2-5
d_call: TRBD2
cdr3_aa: CASSESEREALSETQYF

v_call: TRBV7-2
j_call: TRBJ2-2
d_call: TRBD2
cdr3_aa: CAIRGLAANTGELFF

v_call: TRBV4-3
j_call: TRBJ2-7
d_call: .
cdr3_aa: CASSQDLQAPYEQYF

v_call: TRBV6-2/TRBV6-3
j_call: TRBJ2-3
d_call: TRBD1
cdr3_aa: CASSYARQGTDTQYF

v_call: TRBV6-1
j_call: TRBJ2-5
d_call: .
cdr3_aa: CASSDGGMGQYF

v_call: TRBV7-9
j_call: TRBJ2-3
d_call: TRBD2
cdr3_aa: CASSFPLQASGISADTQYF

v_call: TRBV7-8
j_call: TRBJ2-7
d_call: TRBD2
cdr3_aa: CASSLAGLAGRPSYEQYF

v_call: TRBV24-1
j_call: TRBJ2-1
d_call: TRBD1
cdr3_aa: CATSTGGNEQFF

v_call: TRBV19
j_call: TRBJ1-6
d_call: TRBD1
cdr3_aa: CASTLTGNNSPLHF